One and the same sample provided the 22 T cell receptor beta chains below, sequenced in a study of blood T cells in healthy people across ages. Through a sample-barcoded 5' primer and a J-beta primer mix, a second PCR was run for roughly 7 to 12 cycles. TCRdb independently ran MiXCR on the 5' RACE reads; one entry per CDR3 protein. The table shows under 800,000 distinct CDR3 sequences, with around 21% occurring only once. Sequencing was performed on blood. The receptors shown here come from a man in his 70s in good health.

V and J are TRBV25-1 and TRBJ2-1, with 9 bases matching TRBD1. The DNA end favors TRBJ2-5, so the J call may be wrong. The germline CDR1 and CDR2 sequences are MGHDK and SYGVNS. The CDR3 length is 13 residues. CDR3 coding DNA: TGTGCCAGCACACAGGGGGCTAGGGAGACCCAGTACTTC. Its protein product is CASTQGARETQYF.

At least ten counts were recorded for this clonotype. This rearrangement joins TRBV2 to TRBJ2-3; 15 nucleotides match TRBD2. The length of the CDR3 is 16 residues. Germline V gene lookup returns CDR1 SNHLY and CDR2 FYNNEI. V gave up 6 bases and J gave up 5 bases; unmatched junction bases: 6. The CDR3 protein is CASRRGLAGGIDTQYF. The CDR3 DNA is TGTGCCAGCAGGAGGGGACTAGCGGGAGGAATAGATACGCAGTATTTT.

This clonotype was counted between two and nine times. This chain links TRBV7-9 with TRBJ1-3, with D maybe TRBD1 (5 bases). V was shortened by 5 bases and J by 0 bases, with 14 bases between the two germline ends. CDR1 SEHNR and CDR2 FQNEAQ come from the germline V gene (reference sequence). This CDR3 has 16 residues. The CDR3 region is CASSPRGGDSGNTIYF. The CDR3 coding sequence is TGTGCCAGCAGCCCCCGCGGGGGGGACTCTGGAAACACCATATATTTT.

This clonotype was detected a few times. The chain uses TRBV6-2 or TRBV6-3 and TRBJ2-1; D is possibly TRBD2 (5 bases). V gave up 6 bases and J gave up 2 bases, with 14 bases separating them. Per the germline V gene, CDR1 is MNHEY and CDR2 is SVGEGT. The CDR3 contains 15 residues. The CDR3, as DNA: TGTGCCAGCAGCCTTGTAGCGCCCGCCTACAATGAGCAGTTCTTC. It encodes CASSLVAPAYNEQFF.

The rearrangement links TRBV20-1 to TRBJ1-1; weak D call: TRBD1 (6 bases). This CDR3 has 15 residues. CDR1 is DFQATT, CDR2 SNEGSKA, per germline (reference sequence). V lost 0 bases, J lost 0 bases, and 11 bases lay in between. In DNA form, the CDR3 reads TGCAGTGCTAGAGACAGGGGTGGAGTGAACACTGAAGCTTTCTTT. Protein: CSARDRGGVNTEAFF.

Only a few counts were recorded for this clonotype. Relative to the germline gene, one junction end is altered; a read error may explain this. The chain is built from TRBV5-1 and TRBJ1-1; perhaps TRBD1 as D (6 bases). Germline V gene sequence: CDR1 SGHRS, CDR2 YFSETQ. The CDR3 length is 15 residues. The DNA for the CDR3 is TGCGCCAGCAGCTTTGAGGGGGGATCGAAGACTGAAGCTTACTTT. Protein sequence: CASSFEGGSKTEAYF.

The genes are TRBV12-3 or TRBV12-4 and TRBJ1-1; 8 bases agree with TRBD1. The CDR3 spans 11 residues. V dropped 8 bases and J dropped 8; count of bases not matched to a gene: 4. This CDR3 reads CASGRDREAFF. CDR3 coding DNA: TGTGCCAGCGGGAGGGACAGGGAAGCTTTCTTT.

This clonotype was counted a few times. The chain links TRBV7-2 to TRBJ2-4; D possibly corresponds to TRBD1 (5 bases). Germline V gene data show CDR1 as SGHTA and CDR2 as FQGNSA. Trimming left V 2 bases short and J 9 bases short, with 14 bases between. CDR3 size: 14 residues. The CDR3 loop reads CASSLTPGNGIQYF. For the CDR3, the DNA is TGTGCCAGCAGCTTAACCCCAGGGAATGGCATTCAGTACTTC.

The chain joins TRBV7-3 to TRBJ2-5; D may be TRBD1 (6 bases). The CDR3 extends over 15 amino acids. The germline V gene encodes CDR1 SGHTA and CDR2 FQGTGA. With 5 bases removed from V and 2 bases from J, the gap between germline ends came to 15 bases. CDR3: CASSEDRTAQETQYF. The DNA for the CDR3 is TGTGCCAGCAGCGAAGATAGGACAGCACAAGAGACCCAGTACTTC.

The rearrangement joins TRBV6-5 to TRBJ1-4; D is possibly TRBD1 (6 bases). The CDR3 is 14 amino acids. The germline gives CDR1 MNHEY, CDR2 SVGAGI. Trimming removed 4 bases at V and 8 bases at J, with 14 bases between. CDR3 amino acids: CASSWGAGAEKLFF. The CDR3 DNA reads as TGTGCCAGCAGTTGGGGGGCAGGGGCCGAAAAACTGTTTTTT.

V usage is TRBV9 and J usage is TRBJ2-3, with 7 nucleotides matching TRBD2. Germline assignment: CDR1 SGDLS and CDR2 YYNGEE. The CDR3 totals 18 residues. J was trimmed by 0 bases and V by 0 bases; bases with no gene match: 10. The CDR3 loop reads CASSVEALLAVSTDTQYF. CDR3 DNA: TGTGCCAGCAGCGTAGAGGCACTTCTAGCGGTTAGCACAGATACGCAGTATTTT.

This clonotype was recorded a few times. The chain carries TRBV10-3 and TRBJ2-7; 9 positions agree with TRBD2. Looked up from germline, CDR1 is ENHRY and CDR2 is SYGVKD. This CDR3 has 14 amino acids. Unmatched junction bases numbered 2, after V lost 2 bases and J lost 3 bases. CDR3 in DNA: TGTGCCATCAGTGAGGGGACTAGCAGCTACGAGCAGTACTTC. Translation: CAISEGTSSYEQYF.

This clonotype was detected only a few times. In DNA form, the CDR3 reads TGTGCCAGCAGCCTGAACGGCAGGGTAGCCAAAAACATTCAGTACTTC. This translates into CASSLNGRVAKNIQYF. The gene calls are TRBV11-2 and TRBJ2-4, with a weak D call TRBD1 (5 bases). Germline values: CDR1 SGHAT, CDR2 FQNNGV. Deletions cut 5 bases from V and 0 bases from J, with 14 bases between. The CDR3 is 16 residues long.

This clonotype was picked up a small number of times. V is TRBV20-1 and J is TRBJ1-4; 8 nucleotides agree with TRBD1. V lost 3 bases and J lost 7; bases outside the gene matches: 13. The CDR3 has 16 residues. Germline loops: CDR1 DFQATT, CDR2 SNEGSKA (reference sequence). CDR3 protein: CSASRLDRANGEKLFF. In DNA, the CDR3 is TGCAGTGCTAGTCGCCTGGACAGGGCGAATGGTGAAAAACTGTTTTTT.

The J gene is TRBJ2-7, the V gene TRBV3-1; 10 bases fit TRBD2. The CDR3 length is 15 residues. The J segment lost 6 bases and the V segment lost 0 bases, leaving 5 bases of the junction unmatched. Germline V CDR1 and CDR2: LGHDT, YNNKEL (reference sequence). The CDR3 DNA reads TGTGCCAGCAGCCAAGACACTAGCGGGATTGGCGAGCAGTACTTC. Its protein product is CASSQDTSGIGEQYF.

This clonotype was found many times. The chain carries TRBV7-3 and TRBJ2-1; D is possibly TRBD2 (5 bases). Germline V lookup: CDR1 SGHTA, CDR2 FQGTGA. The CDR3 has 15 residues. Between the trimmed V and J ends, which lost 2 bases and 7 bases, there was a span of 15 bases. The CDR3 reads CASSLFPLGINEQFF. CDR3 sequence (DNA): TGTGCCAGCAGCTTATTTCCGCTCGGGATAAATGAGCAGTTCTTC.

V is TRBV29-1 and J is TRBJ1-1, with D perhaps matching TRBD1 (5 bases). V was clipped by 4 bases and J by 4 bases, with 16 bases between them. Germline V CDR1 and CDR2: SQVTM, ANQGSEA. The CDR3 loop spans 14 amino acids. CDR3 in amino acids: CSVVPGSVLTEAFF. The CDR3, as DNA: TGCAGCGTTGTTCCAGGGTCAGTTCTCACTGAAGCTTTCTTT. Full variable domain (outside the CDR3, taken from reference TRBV29-1 and TRBJ1-1): SAVISQKPSRDICQRGTSLTIQCQVDSQVTMMFWYRQQPGQSLTLIATANQGSEATYESGFVIDKFPISRPNLTFSTLTVSNMSPEDSSIYLCSVVPGSVLTEAFFGQGTRLTVV.

This clonotype showed up just a few times. A clone one base away is much larger, so this may be a read error. The chain carries TRBV12-3 or TRBV12-4 and TRBJ2-5; possible D gene TRBD1, 6 bases. The CDR3 runs 15 residues. The V end lost 11 bases, the J end lost 4 bases, and 23 bases lay between the germline ends. CDR3 in amino acids: CAGTFSRGRGETQYF. As DNA, the CDR3 is TGTGCCGGCACATTTTCCAGGGGCCGAGGAGAGACCCAGTACTTC.

This clonotype has only a few counts. The chain joins TRBV12-3 or TRBV12-4 to TRBJ2-5; unclear D gene. This CDR3 has 15 amino acids. V lost 3 bases and J 4 bases, leaving 15 bases between the germline ends. The CDR3 bases are TGTGCCAGCAGTTTCAGGTCAGCGACACGAGAGACCCAGTACTTC. Translation gives CASSFRSATRETQYF.

V and J are TRBV5-1 and TRBJ2-1; 8 bases are shared with TRBD2. V was clipped by 4 bases and J by 6 bases; unmatched bases: 9. There are 15 residues in the CDR3. The germline CDR1 and CDR2 sequences are SGHRS and YFSETQ. The CDR3 bases are TGCGCCAGCAGCGAACCGGGACTAGAGGTCAATGAGCAGTTCTTC. As protein: CASSEPGLEVNEQFF. The entire variable domain, with the rest obtained from reference TRBV5-1 and TRBJ2-1, is as follows: KAGVTQTPRYLIKTRGQQVTLSCSPISGHRSVSWYQQTPGQGLQFLFEYFSETQRNKGNFPGRFSGRQFSNSRSEMNVSTLELGDSALYLCASSEPGLEVNEQFFGPGTRLTVL.

The V call is TRBV6-5, the J call TRBJ2-7; 8 bases are a match to TRBD1. The CDR3 consists of 13 residues. CDR1 and CDR2 (germline): MNHEY, SVGAGI. Germline trimming cut 3 bases from V and 6 bases from J; bases unmatched to any gene: 4. The CDR3 region is CASSYWDRSEQYF. CDR3 in DNA: TGTGCCAGCAGTTATTGGGACAGGAGCGAGCAGTACTTC.

This clonotype has a handful of counts. The chain employs TRBV5-1 and TRBJ1-6; 9 bases are a match to TRBD1. CDR1 and CDR2 (germline): SGHRS, YFSETQ. The CDR3 contains 18 residues. V dropped 3 bases and J dropped 7; count of bases not matched to a gene: 14. The CDR3: CASSWGLQGADPNSPLHF. The CDR3 coding sequence is TGCGCCAGCAGCTGGGGCCTACAGGGGGCCGACCCCAATTCACCCCTCCACTTT.